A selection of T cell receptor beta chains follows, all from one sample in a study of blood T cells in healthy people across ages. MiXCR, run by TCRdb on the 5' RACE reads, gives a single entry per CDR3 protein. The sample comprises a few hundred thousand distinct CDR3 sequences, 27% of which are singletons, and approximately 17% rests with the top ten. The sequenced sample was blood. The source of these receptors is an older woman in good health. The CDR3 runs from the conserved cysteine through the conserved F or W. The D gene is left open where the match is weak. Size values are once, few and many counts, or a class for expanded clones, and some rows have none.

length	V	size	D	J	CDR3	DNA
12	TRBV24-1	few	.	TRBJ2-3	CATSAGTVKQYF	TGTGCCACCAGTGCGGGCACAGTGAAGCAGTATTTT
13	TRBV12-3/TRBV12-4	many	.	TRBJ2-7	CASRRDSNYEQYF	TGTGCCAGCAGGCGGGACTCTAACTACGAGCAGTACTTC
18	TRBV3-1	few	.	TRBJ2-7	CASSQGLAEVAHYYEQYF	TGTGCCAGCAGCCAAGGCTTAGCCGAAGTAGCGCACTACTACGAGCAGTACTTC
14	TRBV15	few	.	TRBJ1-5	CATSREKGWQPQHF	TGTGCCACCAGCAGAGAGAAGGGTTGGCAGCCCCAGCATTTT
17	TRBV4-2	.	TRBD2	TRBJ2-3	CASSQVGSAGGADTQYF	TGTGCCAGCAGCCAAGTTGGTTCCGCGGGGGGCGCAGATACGCAGTATTTT
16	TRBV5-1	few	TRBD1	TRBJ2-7	CASSHRGGQGTPEQYF	TGCGCCAGCAGCCACCGGGGGGGACAGGGGACCCCCGAGCAGTACTTC
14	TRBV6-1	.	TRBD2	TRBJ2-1	CASSNSGGAIEQFF	TGTGCCAGCAGTAATAGCGGGGGGGCTATTGAGCAGTTCTTC
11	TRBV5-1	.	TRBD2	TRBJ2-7	CARSGAYEQYF	TGCGCCAGAAGCGGGGCCTACGAGCAGTACTTC
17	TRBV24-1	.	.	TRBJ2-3	CATSDNPTDLTTDTQYF	TGTGCCACCAGTGATAACCCGACGGACTTAACCACAGATACGCAGTATTTT
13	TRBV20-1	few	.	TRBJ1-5	CSASEGGSQPQHF	TGCAGTGCTAGTGAGGGAGGCAGTCAGCCCCAGCATTTT
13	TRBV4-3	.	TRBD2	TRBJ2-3	CASSADAGGTQYF	TGCGCCAGCAGTGCTGATGCGGGGGGGACGCAGTATTTT
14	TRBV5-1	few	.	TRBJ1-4	CASSPTLGNEKLFF	TGCGCCAGCAGCCCGACTTTGGGTAATGAAAAACTGTTTTTT
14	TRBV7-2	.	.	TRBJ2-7	CASSFQIDSYEQYF	TGTGCCAGCAGCTTCCAAATAGATTCCTACGAGCAGTACTTC
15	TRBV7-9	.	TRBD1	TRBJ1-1	CASSLGQGANTEAFF	TGTGCCAGCAGCTTGGGACAGGGAGCAAACACTGAAGCTTTCTTT
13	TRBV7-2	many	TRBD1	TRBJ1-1	CASSPQGVTEAFF	TGTGCCAGCAGTCCGCAGGGGGTTACTGAAGCTTTCTTT
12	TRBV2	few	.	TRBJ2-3	CASSGITDTQYF	TGTGCCAGCAGTGGGATCACAGATACGCAGTATTTT
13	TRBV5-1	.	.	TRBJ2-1	CASSTDSGNEQFF	TGCGCCAGCAGTACGGACAGCGGGAATGAGCAGTTCTTC
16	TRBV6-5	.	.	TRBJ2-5	CASSYGLGPRQETQYF	TGTGCCAGCAGTTACGGTCTCGGACCTCGCCAAGAGACCCAGTACTTC
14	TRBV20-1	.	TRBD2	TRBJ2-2	CSARPSGRSGELFF	TGCAGTGCTAGACCTAGCGGGAGATCAGGGGAGCTGTTTTTT
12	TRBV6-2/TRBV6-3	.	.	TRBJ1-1	CASSAIDSWDFF	TGTGCCAGCAGTGCCATTGACTCTTGGGACTTCTTT
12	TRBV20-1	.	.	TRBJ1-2	CSVTGTRYGYTF	TGCAGTGTAACTGGGACCCGATATGGCTACACCTTC
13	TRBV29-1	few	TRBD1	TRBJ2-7	CSVGPGQAYEQYF	TGCAGCGTGGGCCCTGGACAGGCCTACGAGCAGTACTTC
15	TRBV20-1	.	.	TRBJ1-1	CSATTGGNMNTEAFF	TGCAGTGCTACGACGGGGGGTAACATGAACACTGAAGCTTTCTTT
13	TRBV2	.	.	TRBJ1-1	CASSEQRNTEAFF	TGTGCCAGCAGTGAACAACGGAACACTGAAGCTTTCTTT
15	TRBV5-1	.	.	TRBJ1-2	CASSLSGQSNYGYTF	TGCGCCAGCAGCCTTTCAGGACAGTCAAACTATGGCTACACCTTC
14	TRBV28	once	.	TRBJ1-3	CASTTTPGGNTIYF	TGTGCCAGCACGACAACGCCGGGAGGAAACACCATATATTTT
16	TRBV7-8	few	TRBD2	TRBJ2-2	CASRRLAGSYTGELFF	TGTGCCAGCAGGCGACTAGCGGGGTCCTACACCGGGGAGCTGTTTTTT
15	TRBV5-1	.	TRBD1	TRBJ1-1	CASSLWTGVSTEAFF	TGCGCCAGCAGCCTTTGGACAGGGGTGAGCACTGAAGCTTTCTTT
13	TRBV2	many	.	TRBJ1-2	CASSEGQGYGYTF	TGTGCCAGCAGTGAAGGTCAAGGCTATGGCTACACCTTC
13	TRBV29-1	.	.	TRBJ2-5	CSVVRHTQETQYF	TGCAGCGTTGTGCGTCACACCCAAGAGACCCAGTACTTC
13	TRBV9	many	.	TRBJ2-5	CASSVQPQETQYF	TGTGCCAGCAGCGTACAGCCCCAAGAGACCCAGTACTTC